Below are 27 T cell receptor beta chains sequenced from a single sample in a study of shared clonotypes between healthy human individuals. Method: immunoSEQ multiplex PCR; TCRdb's copy keeps in-frame clones and lacks some. This table has about 460,000 clones, about 74% appearing once. Sequenced sample: PBMCs. Source of these receptors: a woman aged 35 to 49 in good health. Some clones in this sample may be carry-over from other donors' samples.

The chain couples TRBV30 to TRBJ2-3; D possibly corresponds to TRBD2 (6 bases). CDR3 length equals 14 residues. V lost 1 base, J lost 3 bases, and 11 bases lay in between. Germline assignment: CDR1 GTSNPN and CDR2 SVGIG (reference sequence). In nucleotides, the CDR3 is TGTGCCTGGAGTGACGGGACTTCTACAGATACGCAGTATTTT. It yields the protein CAWSDGTSTDTQYF.

The J gene is TRBJ2-2, the V gene TRBV9; TRBD1 or TRBD2 may be the D gene (5 bases each). The CDR3 extends over 19 amino acids. The ends were cut back, 3 bases at V and 0 bases at J, with 21 bases in the middle. Germline V lookup: CDR1 SGDLS, CDR2 YYNGEE. This CDR3 reads CASSASRGPGSANTGELFF. The CDR3 DNA is TGTGCCAGCAGCGCCAGTAGGGGACCGGGGAGCGCGAACACCGGGGAGCTGTTTTTT.

A word on this clone: This is likely an artifact of a read error, given a far larger clone one base away. This chain connects TRBV30 to TRBJ2-2, with 10 bases that match TRBD2. CDR3 length: 15 amino acids. CDR1 and CDR2 (germline): GTSNPN, SVGIG (reference sequence). The CDR3 sequence is CAWSSGRASVGGLFF. The CDR3 region has the DNA TGTGCCTGGAGTAGCGGGAGGGCCTCAGTCGGGGGGCTGTTTTTT.

The gene calls are TRBV4-3 and TRBJ2-7; 10 bases line up with TRBD2. The V gene end was trimmed by 0 bases and the J gene end by 0 bases; junction bases not matched to a gene: 5. Germline values: CDR1 LGHNA, CDR2 YSLEER. The CDR3 is 17 amino acids. CDR3 amino acids: CASSQELAGAGSYEQYF. The CDR3 DNA sequence: TGCGCCAGCAGCCAAGAGCTAGCGGGAGCGGGCTCCTACGAGCAGTACTTC.

This clone was detected only once. This chain connects TRBV10-2 to TRBJ2-3; D unresolved. The V and J ends lost 8 bases and 1 base respectively, with 16 bases between them. The germline CDR1 and CDR2 sequences are WSHSY and SAAADI. The CDR3 runs to 15 residues. The CDR3 nucleotides read TGCGCCAGCGGGCCGGGCTTTAGGGGCACAGATACGCAGTATTTT. Its translation is CASGPGFRGTDTQYF.

The rearrangement links TRBV23-1 to TRBJ1-3; D unresolved. TRBV23-1 carries the ORF label, with uncertain function. Trimming pared 0 bases from V and 6 bases from J, leaving 21 bases between. The CDR3 length is 18 residues. The CDR3 DNA follows: TGCGCCAGCAGTCAATCGGCGTATGGCAGCCCGCCAAAAAACACCATATATTTT. Protein: CASSQSAYGSPPKNTIYF.

The rearrangement joins TRBV6-5 to TRBJ1-6; no clear D gene. Germline V gene data show CDR1 as MNHEY and CDR2 as SVGAGI. V lost 6 bases to trimming and J lost 7 bases, with 10 bases between them. The CDR3 totals 13 residues. For the CDR3, the DNA is TGTGCCAGCAGACGGACCCAGAATTCACCCCTCCACTTT. Translated, it gives CASRRTQNSPLHF.

This clone showed up just a few times. The J gene is TRBJ2-3, the V gene TRBV19, with D unresolved. CDR3 length: 12 residues. Germline-derived CDR1 and CDR2 are LNHDA and SQIVND (reference sequence). V was clipped by 3 bases and J by 5 bases, with 6 bases between them. CDR3 nucleotide sequence: TGTGCCAGTAGTATGGCGCGAGATACGCAGTATTTT. Translating it yields CASSMARDTQYF.

The gene calls are TRBV6-5 and TRBJ2-7; D tentatively fits TRBD1 or TRBD2 (6 bases each). Germline CDR1 MNHEY, CDR2 SVGAGI. V shed 6 bases and J shed 5 bases, with 14 bases lying between them. The CDR3 contains 13 residues. The CDR3 DNA sequence: TGTGCCAGCAGATCGAGGGGGACTGACGAGCAGTACTTC. This encodes CASRSRGTDEQYF.

To note about this clone: This sequence is one base from a far larger clone and is likely a read error. This specimen includes other DNA sequences encoding the same CDR3. This chain links TRBV28 with TRBJ1-2, with D unclear. Germline lookup yields CDR1 MDHEN and CDR2 SYDVKM. Trimming took 2 bases from V and 5 from J, leaving 6 bases between them. This CDR3 contains 12 residues. The chain's CDR3 is CASSLLGYGYTF. The CDR3 region has the DNA TGTGCCAGCAGTTTACTCGGGTATGGCTACACCTTC.

In this sample, this clone turned up once. The rearrangement links TRBV4-2 to TRBJ1-2; 8 nucleotides line up with TRBD1. This CDR3 region has 16 residues. Trimming removed 1 base from V and 3 bases from J; junction bases left unmatched: 7. Germline values: CDR1 LGHNA, CDR2 YNFKEQ. The CDR3 loop reads CASSQGGDRPYYGYTF. CDR3 coding DNA: TGTGCCAGCAGCCAAGGGGGGGACAGGCCCTACTATGGCTACACCTTC.

The V and J genes are TRBV29-1 and TRBJ2-1; 8 bases line up with TRBD2. Per germline, CDR1 SQVTM and CDR2 ANQGSEA. V shed 3 bases, J shed 7 bases, and the junction held 8 bases outside the gene matches. This CDR3 spans 14 amino acids. For the CDR3, the DNA is TGCAGCGTTGACGGGAGGGCCCCGTCGAATGAGCAGTTCTTC. Translating gives CSVDGRAPSNEQFF.

This chain links TRBV11-2 with TRBJ2-7, with a weak D call TRBD2 (5 bases). The germline V gene has CDR1 SGHAT and CDR2 FQNNGV. The CDR3 has 14 residues. Trimming shortened V by 5 bases and J by 2 bases, and 13 bases separated the two germline ends. The CDR3 loop is CASSPLRGPYEQYF. As DNA, the CDR3 is TGTGCCAGCAGCCCCTTACGGGGTCCCTACGAGCAGTACTTC.

This clone was seen at least ten times. Other DNA sequences from this sample encode an identical CDR3 as well. V usage is TRBV11-1 and J usage is TRBJ2-2; no reliable D call. Looked up from germline, CDR1 is SGHAT and CDR2 is FQDESV (reference sequence). V was shortened by 6 bases and J by 4 bases, with 12 bases between the two germline ends. The CDR3 totals 14 residues. The CDR3 nucleotides read TGTGCCAGCAGACCCAACCCCCCCACCGGGGAGCTGTTTTTT. This codes for CASRPNPPTGELFF.

The chain recombines TRBV2 with TRBJ2-2; 13 bases are shared with TRBD2. The V gene's germline CDR1 is SNHLY and CDR2 FYNNEI. With 5 bases clipped from V and 6 bases from J, the junction kept 3 bases outside the gene matches. The CDR3 consists of 15 residues. CDR3: CASSQLAGGAGELFF. The CDR3 nucleotides read TGTGCCAGCAGTCAACTAGCGGGAGGGGCCGGGGAGCTGTTTTTT.

For this clone: Within the sample, other DNA sequences also encode this same CDR3. The V and J genes are TRBV5-1 and TRBJ2-1; 8 positions match TRBD2. Losses at the gene ends were 4 bases for V and 6 bases for J; bases not matched to a gene: 3. The CDR3 spans 13 residues. Germline V gene data show CDR1 as SGHRS and CDR2 as YFSETQ. The CDR3 DNA reads TGCGCCAGCAGCCTAGGGACTAGCAATGAGCAGTTCTTC. Protein sequence: CASSLGTSNEQFF.

This chain uses TRBV6-4 with TRBJ2-3; tentative D call: TRBD2 (6 bases). The CDR3 spans 16 residues. In germline, CDR1 is MRHNA, CDR2 SNTAGT. The V end lost 6 bases, the J end lost 2 bases, and 18 bases lay between the germline ends. The CDR3: CASSELSGSPTDTQYF. For the CDR3, the DNA is TGTGCCAGCAGCGAACTTAGCGGTTCCCCCACAGATACGCAGTATTTT.

The V call is TRBV5-4, the J call TRBJ2-7; 9 nucleotides match TRBD1. The CDR3 consists of 13 residues. V was pared by 2 bases and J by 5 bases, with 2 bases of the junction left unmatched. From germline, CDR1 is SGHNT and CDR2 YYREEE (reference sequence). The CDR3 protein is CASSFGQGNEQYF. The CDR3 DNA reads TGTGCCAGCAGCTTCGGACAGGGGAACGAGCAGTACTTC.

The chain uses TRBV30 and TRBJ2-5; D gene unclear. Trimming cost V 3 bases and J 4 bases, with 6 bases left between them. CDR1 is GTSNPN and CDR2 is SVGIG in the germline V gene (reference sequence). The CDR3 has 11 residues. In nucleotides, the CDR3 is TGTGCCTGGAGGGTCCTAGAGACCCAGTACTTC. Its translation: CAWRVLETQYF. The whole variable domain, remainder taken from reference TRBV30 and TRBJ2-5, is SQTIHQWPATLVQPVGSPLSLECTVEGTSNPNLYWYRQAAGRGLQLLFYSVGIGQISSEVPQNLSASRPQDRQFILSSKKLLLSDSGFYLCAWRVLETQYFGPGTRLLVL.

V and J are TRBV10-3 and TRBJ2-3, with TRBD2 matching 10 bases. J gave up 3 bases and V 4 bases, and 4 bases lay outside the gene matches. This CDR3 has 15 residues. CDR1 ENHRY and CDR2 SYGVKD come from the germline V gene. The CDR3: CAISAPGLATDTQYF. The DNA for the CDR3 is TGTGCCATCAGTGCCCCGGGACTAGCGACAGATACGCAGTATTTT.

The table lists this clone with a few counts. The rearrangement joins TRBV6-5 to TRBJ1-3; unclear D gene. CDR1 MNHEY and CDR2 SVGAGI come from the germline V gene. V was trimmed by 2 bases and J by 0 bases, leaving 8 bases between them. CDR3 size: 15 residues. As DNA, the CDR3 is TGTGCCAGCAGTTACGAGGGAATCTCTGGAAACACCATATATTTT. It yields the protein CASSYEGISGNTIYF.

The V gene is TRBV11-2, the J gene TRBJ2-2, with D possibly matching TRBD1 (5 bases). The CDR3 is 17 amino acids. Germline V gene sequence: CDR1 SGHAT, CDR2 FQNNGV. V shed 6 bases and J shed 0 bases, with 17 bases lying between them. CDR3 sequence reads: CASRNTGQPANTGELFF. The CDR3 DNA reads TGTGCCAGCAGAAATACCGGACAACCCGCGAACACCGGGGAGCTGTTTTTT.

The genes are TRBV5-1 and TRBJ2-7, with D perhaps matching TRBD2 (5 bases). The CDR3 runs to 16 residues. The V end was cut by 0 bases, the J end by 3 bases, with 16 bases between. Germline V gene sequence: CDR1 SGHRS, CDR2 YFSETQ. The CDR3 protein is CASSLGPSLRGYEQYF. In DNA form, the CDR3 reads TGCGCCAGCAGCTTGGGCCCTAGCCTGAGAGGCTACGAGCAGTACTTC.

The V gene is TRBV28, the J gene TRBJ1-4; D not resolved. V was pared by 10 bases and J by 0 bases, with 12 bases between. Per the germline V gene, CDR1 is MDHEN and CDR2 is SYDVKM. This CDR3 contains 14 residues. The CDR3 DNA reads as TGTGCCACCCTGCGGGTCGCAACTAATGAAAAACTGTTTTTT. Protein: CATLRVATNEKLFF. Filled out from reference TRBV28 and TRBJ1-4, the complete variable domain reads DVKVTQSSRYLVKRTGEKVFLECVQDMDHENMFWYRQDPGLGLRLIYFSYDVKMKEKGDIPEGYSVSREKKERFSLILESASTNQTSMYLCATLRVATNEKLFFGSGTQLSVL.

This clone turned up a few times. The V call is TRBV7-2, the J call TRBJ2-1; D may be TRBD2 (6 bases). Germline CDR1 SGHTA, CDR2 FQGNSA. The V and J ends lost 5 bases and 3 bases respectively, with 14 bases between them. CDR3 length: 15 amino acids. CDR3 nucleotides: TGTGCCAGCAGCCTCTCTAGCGTCCTCTACAATGAGCAGTTCTTC. Translated: CASSLSSVLYNEQFF.

In this sample, this clone turned up a few times. The chain recombines TRBV18 with TRBJ1-3; D unclear. Germline V gene data show CDR1 as KGHSH and CDR2 as LQKENI. The CDR3 is made up of 15 amino acids. Trimming took 6 bases from V and 0 from J, leaving 12 bases between them. The CDR3 region has the DNA TGTGCCAGCTCTAGGAGCGGACCCTCTGGAAACACCATATATTTT. Its translation is CASSRSGPSGNTIYF.

The J gene is TRBJ1-3, the V gene TRBV7-3, with D tentatively TRBD1 (6 bases). Germline V lookup: CDR1 SGHTA, CDR2 FQGTGA. The CDR3 spans 14 residues. V was pared by 5 bases and J by 1 base, with 9 bases between. The CDR3 loop reads CASSGTGSGNTIYF. In DNA, the CDR3 is TGTGCCAGCAGCGGAACAGGGTCTGGAAACACCATATATTTT.